One sample yielded the 16 T cell receptor beta chains listed below, sequenced in a study of blood T cell repertoires in COVID-19. Some clones are missing from TCRdb's copy, which holds only in-frame ones; the method was immunoSEQ multiplex PCR. Of some 290,000 clones listed, roughly 90% are singletons. The sequencing input was PBMCs or T cells enriched from blood (not recorded which). These TCRs come from a woman aged 25 to 45 who had recovered from COVID-19.

DNA for the CDR3: TGTGCCACCAGCGGGGGACAGGGAGGAGACTATGGCTACACCTTC. This codes for CATSGGQGGDYGYTF. The chain carries TRBV15 and TRBJ1-2, with 9 positions matching TRBD1. V shed 5 bases and J 3 bases; nucleotides not matched to a gene: 7. The CDR3 is made up of 15 amino acids. Germline CDR1 reads LNHNV; CDR2 reads YYDKDF (reference sequence).

This chain links TRBV4-1 with TRBJ2-7; 9 positions agree with TRBD2. This CDR3 has 15 amino acids. V lost 6 bases and J lost 7; bases outside the gene matches: 13. The V gene's germline CDR1 is MGHRA and CDR2 YSYEKL. The CDR3 protein is CASRDPGTSKEEQYF. For the CDR3, the DNA is TGCGCCAGCAGGGACCCGGGGACTAGCAAGGAGGAGCAGTACTTC.

Here the CDR3 reads CASRREERETQYF. Written as DNA, the CDR3 is TGTGCCAGCCGGAGAGAAGAGAGAGAGACCCAGTACTTC. The chain couples TRBV12-3 or TRBV12-4 to TRBJ2-5, with no clear D. The V end was cut by 8 bases, the J end by 4 bases, with 14 bases between. The CDR3 sequence is 13 residues long.

In this sample, this clone turned up once. V and J are TRBV7-3 and TRBJ2-1; TRBD2 might be the D (7 bases). The CDR3 runs 15 residues. Germline values: CDR1 SGHTA, CDR2 FQGTGA. Between the trimmed V and J ends, which lost 2 bases and 4 bases, there was a span of 12 bases. CDR3 in DNA: TGTGCCAGCAGCTTAGGGGGGGCCACTTACAATGAGCAGTTCTTC. It translates to CASSLGGATYNEQFF. Full variable domain (remainder filled in from reference TRBV7-3 and TRBJ2-1): GAGVSQTPSNKVTEKGKYVELRCDPISGHTALYWYRQSLGQGPEFLIYFQGTGAADDSGLPNDRFFAVRPEGSVSTLKIQRTERGDSAVYLCASSLGGATYNEQFFGPGTRLTVL.

The J gene is TRBJ1-1, the V gene TRBV18, with D maybe TRBD1 (6 bases). Trimming cost V 4 bases and J 2 bases, with 17 bases left between them. Germline CDR1 is KGHSH and CDR2 is LQKENI. The CDR3 extends over 16 amino acids. The CDR3 sequence: CASSLPPNRDNTEAFF. The CDR3, as DNA: TGTGCCAGCTCACTACCCCCCAACAGGGATAACACTGAAGCTTTCTTT.

The rearrangement links TRBV30 to TRBJ2-4; 8 nucleotides agree with TRBD1. CDR3 length equals 16 residues. V trimming: 3 bases; J trimming: 2 bases; junction bases outside the gene matches: 9. Germline V gene lookup returns CDR1 GTSNPN and CDR2 SVGIG (reference sequence). CDR3 in amino acids: CAWRGTGRGPKNIQYF. CDR3 sequence (DNA): TGTGCCTGGAGAGGGACGGGCAGGGGGCCCAAAAACATTCAGTACTTC.

CDR3 in DNA: TGTGCCAGCAGTGACTCTGCGGGAGTCCCCGGGGAGCTGTTTTTT. Residues: CASSDSAGVPGELFF. The chain links TRBV6-4 to TRBJ2-2; 7 nucleotides agree with TRBD2. The CDR3 loop spans 15 amino acids. Germline trimming cut 0 bases from V and 6 bases from J; bases unmatched to any gene: 4. Germline-derived CDR1 and CDR2 are MRHNA and SNTAGT.

CDR3 in amino acids: CASSPGLAGVVSTGELFF. Here the CDR3 DNA reads TGTGCCAGCTCACCCGGACTAGCGGGAGTGGTGTCTACCGGGGAGCTGTTTTTT. The V gene is TRBV18, the J gene TRBJ2-2; 13 nucleotides align to TRBD2. The junction had 9 bases not matched to a gene; V was cut back by 3 bases and J by 5 bases. CDR1 is KGHSH and CDR2 is LQKENI in the germline V gene. This CDR3 comprises 18 residues.

V gene TRBV2 combines with J gene TRBJ2-7, with TRBD2 matching 14 bases. Germline V gene sequence: CDR1 SNHLY, CDR2 FYNNEI. Germline trimming cut 7 bases from V and 3 bases from J; bases unmatched to any gene: 14. This CDR3 region has 18 residues. CDR3 loop: CASNAGLAGGRGRYEQYF. CDR3 sequence (DNA): TGTGCCAGCAACGCAGGACTAGCGGGAGGCCGGGGCCGCTACGAGCAGTACTTC.

The chain carries TRBV10-3 and TRBJ1-2; no clear D. The CDR3 is 13 residues long. CDR1 is ENHRY and CDR2 is SYGVKD in the germline V gene. Deletions cut 2 bases from V and 2 bases from J, with 6 bases between. The CDR3 spells CAISESSNYGYTF. The CDR3 nucleotides are TGTGCCATCAGTGAGAGTAGCAACTATGGCTACACCTTC.

The chain recombines TRBV29-1 with TRBJ2-7, with TRBD2 matching 13 bases. Germline CDR1 SQVTM, CDR2 ANQGSEA. This CDR3 has 15 amino acids. J was trimmed by 4 bases and V by 6 bases; bases with no gene match: 9. CDR3 DNA: TGCAGCGTCAGGCCCCGGACTAGCGGGAGTTACGAGCAGTACTTC. Translating it yields CSVRPRTSGSYEQYF.

The rearrangement links TRBV7-9 to TRBJ1-6, with D possibly TRBD1 on 5 matching bases. Germline CDR1 reads SEHNR; CDR2 reads FQNEAQ (reference sequence). The germline V and J ends were trimmed by 5 bases and 10 bases, with 12 bases remaining between them. CDR3 length equals 13 residues. CDR3 nucleotide sequence: TGTGCCAGCAGCATTGACAGTTCCTCACCCCTCCACTTT. Protein: CASSIDSSSPLHF.

The chain combines TRBV19 with TRBJ2-3, with D possibly TRBD2 on 5 matching bases. The CDR3 totals 16 residues. Germline V gives CDR1 LNHDA, CDR2 SQIVND (reference sequence). The germline V and J ends were trimmed by 6 bases and 0 bases, with 16 bases remaining between them. CDR3 protein: CASRRAEVWSTDTQYF. The DNA of the CDR3 is TGTGCCAGTAGAAGAGCGGAGGTCTGGAGCACAGATACGCAGTATTTT.

The CDR3: CASSLGTSLYNEQFF. DNA of the CDR3: TGTGCCAGCAGTTTAGGGACTTCCCTTTACAATGAGCAGTTCTTC. The J gene is TRBJ2-1, the V gene TRBV27; possibly TRBD2 for D (6 bases). The CDR3 runs 15 residues. V lost 2 bases and J 4 bases, leaving 12 bases between the germline ends. The V gene's germline CDR1 is MNHEY and CDR2 SMNVEV (reference sequence).

As DNA, the CDR3 is TGTGCCAGCAGCCTGGGGAGCAGCAATCAGCCCCAGCATTTT. Translated, it gives CASSLGSSNQPQHF. The genes are TRBV3-1 (or the pseudogene TRBV3-2) and TRBJ1-5, with D unclear. The CDR3 sequence is 14 residues long. The germline V and J ends were trimmed by 4 bases and 1 base, with 8 bases remaining between them. Germline V lookup: CDR1 LGHDT, CDR2 YNNKEL (reference sequence).

The chain combines TRBV7-9 with TRBJ2-1, with 8 nucleotides matching TRBD2. V shed 6 bases and J 3 bases; nucleotides not matched to a gene: 10. This CDR3 is 16 amino acids long. The germline CDR1 and CDR2 sequences are SEHNR and FQNEAQ (reference sequence). Here the CDR3 DNA reads TGTGCCAGCAGAAAAATTACCAGCGGGGGCTACAATGAGCAGTTCTTC. It specifies CASRKITSGGYNEQFF.